In its sample, the clone carrying this T cell receptor (beta chain) was seen a few times. Its target is unknown. The sample belongs to a study of radiotherapy plus CTLA-4 blockade in lung cancer. Study at large: Disease control was present in 30% to 35% of patients, and objective responses in roughly 17%. General observations from the study: Subsequent to radiotherapy plus ipilimumab, tumor-derived TCR clones underwent expansion in blood.

Receiving focal radiation plus CTLA-4 blockade with ipilimumab were patients who had chemo-refractory metastatic non-small-cell lung cancer. Trimming stripped 5 bases from V and 5 bases from J, with 11 bases between. The V gene's germline CDR1 is SGHNT and CDR2 YENEEA. CDR3 length: 13 residues. Method: immunoSEQ multiplex PCR; TCRdb's copy keeps in-frame clones and lacks some. The sample has some 34,000 clones; 72% are singletons. The TCR was taken from a human donor with non-small cell lung cancer who had stable disease on radiotherapy plus ipilimumab. The source material was peripheral blood, sampled from a patient treated with radiotherapy plus ipilimumab. This chain joins TRBV11-3 and TRBJ2-3; no clear D. CDR3 coding DNA: TGTGCCAGCAGCCGCAAAGCTAGAGATACGCAGTATTTT. Translating gives CASSRKARDTQYF.